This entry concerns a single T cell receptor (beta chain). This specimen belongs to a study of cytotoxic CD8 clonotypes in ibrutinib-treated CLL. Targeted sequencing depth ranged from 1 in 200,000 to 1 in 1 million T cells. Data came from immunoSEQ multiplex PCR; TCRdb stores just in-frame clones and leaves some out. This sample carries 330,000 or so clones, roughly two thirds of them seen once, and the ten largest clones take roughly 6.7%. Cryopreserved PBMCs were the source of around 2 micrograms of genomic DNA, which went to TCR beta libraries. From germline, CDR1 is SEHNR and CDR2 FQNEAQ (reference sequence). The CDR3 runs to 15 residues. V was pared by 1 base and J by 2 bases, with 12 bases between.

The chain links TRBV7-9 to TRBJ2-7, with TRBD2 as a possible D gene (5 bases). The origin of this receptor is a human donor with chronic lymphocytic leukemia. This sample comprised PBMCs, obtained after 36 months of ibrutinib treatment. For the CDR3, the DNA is TGTGCCAGCAGCTTAGGTTGGGGAGACGCCTACGAGCAGTACTTC. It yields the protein CASSLGWGDAYEQYF.